This entry lists 27 T cell receptor beta chains sequenced from one sample in a study of T cell repertoires and HLA-DP antigens. Produced via immunoSEQ multiplex PCR; TCRdb's table is partial and in-frame only. The sample consists of roughly 110,000 clones, 92% of them appearing once. No antigens are known for them. Sequencing was carried out using CD4+ T cells from PBMCs. These receptors were collected from a woman aged 18 to 35 in good health and CMV-seronegative.

This clone was observed a handful of times. The V gene is TRBV5-4, the J gene TRBJ2-2, with D possibly matching TRBD1 (5 bases). CDR3 length equals 14 residues. Germline loops: CDR1 SGHNT, CDR2 YYREEE (reference sequence). V was pared by 0 bases and J by 6 bases, with 9 bases between. CDR3 sequence (DNA): TGTGCCAGCAGCTTGGCTGCAGGGCCCGGGGAGCTGTTTTTT. Encoded protein: CASSLAAGPGELFF.

The rearrangement joins TRBV7-9 to TRBJ2-3; no clear D gene. Trimming took 5 bases from V and 1 from J, leaving 7 bases between them. The CDR3 spans 13 residues. CDR1 and CDR2 (germline): SEHNR, FQNEAQ (reference sequence). CDR3 nucleotide sequence: TGTGCCAGCAGCCTTGGGGGCACAGATACGCAGTATTTT. It is translated as CASSLGGTDTQYF.

The chain has TRBV27 and TRBJ2-5; possible D gene TRBD1, 5 bases. Germline CDR1 MNHEY, CDR2 SMNVEV (reference sequence). The ends were cut back, 2 bases at V and 4 bases at J, with 17 bases in the middle. This CDR3 comprises 16 residues. Here the CDR3 reads CASSLGRDPPRETQYF. CDR3 bases: TGTGCCAGCAGTTTAGGCAGGGATCCCCCCAGAGAGACCCAGTACTTC.

V usage is TRBV18 and J usage is TRBJ1-6; TRBD1 agrees at 10 bases. The CDR3 runs to 19 residues. Germline V gives CDR1 KGHSH, CDR2 LQKENI. With V trimmed by 3 bases and J by 4 bases, 12 bases remained unmatched. The CDR3 loop reads CASSPPGQGIDFYNSPLHF. The CDR3 nucleotides are TGTGCCAGCTCACCGCCGGGACAGGGGATCGATTTTTATAATTCACCCCTCCACTTT.

This clone has more than one count but fewer than ten. The V and J genes are TRBV18 and TRBJ1-2, with 9 bases lining up with TRBD1. The germline V gene has CDR1 KGHSH and CDR2 LQKENI. Trimming at V came to 4 bases and at J to 8 bases, leaving 5 bases not matched to a gene. The CDR3 covers 13 residues. CDR3 bases: TGTGCCAGCTCACAGTGGACAGGGGACGGCTACACCTTC. Protein product: CASSQWTGDGYTF. The whole variable domain, filled in from reference TRBV18 and TRBJ1-2, reads NAGVMQNPRHLVRRRGQEARLRCSPMKGHSHVYWYRQLPEEGLKFMVYLQKENIIDESGMPKERFSAEFPKEGPSILRIQQVVRGDSAAYFCASSQWTGDGYTFGSGTRLTVV.

The chain links TRBV5-5 to TRBJ2-7; D is ambiguous. Germline values: CDR1 SGHKS, CDR2 YYEKEE (reference sequence). The CDR3 length is 13 residues. V was shortened by 0 bases and J by 4 bases, with 8 bases between the two germline ends. This CDR3 reads CASSLVGGYEQYF. For the CDR3, the DNA is TGTGCCAGCAGCTTGGTCGGCGGATACGAGCAGTACTTC.

V is TRBV7-8 and J is TRBJ2-1; 13 bases are shared with TRBD2. The CDR3 is 16 amino acids. Germline trimming cut 7 bases from V and 8 bases from J; bases unmatched to any gene: 11. The V gene's germline CDR1 is SGHVS and CDR2 FQNEAQ. CDR3 DNA sequence: TGTGCCAGCACCCCAAGGACTAGCGGGAGTATCTATGAGCAGTTCTTC. Residues: CASTPRTSGSIYEQFF. Variable domain in full (rest from reference TRBV7-8 and TRBJ2-1): GAGVSQSPRYKVAKRGQDVALRCDPISGHVSLFWYQQALGQGPEFLTYFQNEAQLDKSGLPSDRFFAERPEGSVSTLKIQRTQQEDSAVYLCASTPRTSGSIYEQFFGPGTRLTVL.

The chain is built from TRBV15 and TRBJ2-5; perhaps TRBD2 as D (6 bases). Deletions cut 0 bases from V and 5 bases from J, with 13 bases between. The CDR3 has 15 residues. Germline values: CDR1 LNHNV, CDR2 YYDKDF (reference sequence). CDR3 DNA sequence: TGTGCCACCAGCAGAGATCGGAGAGGGAGGGAGACCCAGTACTTC. Protein product: CATSRDRRGRETQYF.

The chain is built from TRBV27 and TRBJ2-7, with D perhaps matching TRBD1 or TRBD2 (5 bases each). The V gene's germline CDR1 is MNHEY and CDR2 SMNVEV (reference sequence). The CDR3 extends over 14 amino acids. The V gene lost 5 bases and the J gene lost 7 bases, with 18 bases spanning the gap. The CDR3 spells CASSPRGDPGEQYF. CDR3 nucleotides: TGTGCCAGCAGTCCCCGGGGAGATCCAGGGGAGCAGTACTTC.

This clone was counted a single time. For the CDR3, the DNA is TGTGCCAGCAGGGGGGACAACCTGAGAACTGAAGCTTTCTTT. Its translation: CASRGDNLRTEAFF. The gene calls are TRBV2 and TRBJ1-1, with D possibly being TRBD1 (6 bases). Germline CDR1 is SNHLY and CDR2 is FYNNEI. V lost 6 bases to trimming and J lost 5 bases, with 16 bases between them. CDR3 length: 14 amino acids.

Comments on this clone: Other DNA sequences of this sample code for an identical CDR3. This chain links TRBV18 with TRBJ1-1; perhaps TRBD1 as D (5 bases). Deletions cut 1 base from V and 3 bases from J, with 9 bases between. The CDR3 contains 14 residues. Germline-derived CDR1 and CDR2 are KGHSH and LQKENI. CDR3 DNA sequence: TGTGCCAGCTCACCACTCACGGGGGACACTGAAGCTTTCTTT. This translates into CASSPLTGDTEAFF.

The rearrangement joins TRBV7-9 to TRBJ2-3; 7 bases line up with TRBD2. V trimming: 11 bases; J trimming: 4 bases; junction bases outside the gene matches: 9. The germline V gene encodes CDR1 SEHNR and CDR2 FQNEAQ (reference sequence). The CDR3 spans 13 residues. The DNA for the CDR3 is TGTGCCGGGGGGGTGGAGGGTCCAGATACGCAGTATTTT. Protein: CAGGVEGPDTQYF.

The chain employs TRBV18 and TRBJ2-2, with TRBD2 matching over 10 bases. CDR3 length: 16 amino acids. Germline CDR1 is KGHSH and CDR2 is LQKENI. With V trimmed by 6 bases and J by 1 base, 5 bases remained unmatched. The DNA of the CDR3 is TGTGCCAGCTCGCCCTGGACTAGCGGGAACACCGGGGAGCTGTTTTTT. Its translation: CASSPWTSGNTGELFF.

This rearrangement joins TRBV5-4 to TRBJ2-3; D may match TRBD1 or TRBD2 (6 bases each). This CDR3 comprises 15 residues. The germline V gene has CDR1 SGHNT and CDR2 YYREEE (reference sequence). Trimming left V 1 base short and J 1 base short, with 10 bases between. This CDR3 reads CASSLSGAGTDTQYF. CDR3 nucleotide sequence: TGTGCCAGCAGCTTGTCGGGGGCAGGCACAGATACGCAGTATTTT.

The chain recombines TRBV5-6 with TRBJ2-7, with 7 nucleotides matching TRBD1. The CDR3 loop spans 16 amino acids. CDR1 SGHDT and CDR2 YYEEEE come from the germline V gene. With V trimmed by 0 bases and J by 3 bases, 9 bases remained unmatched. The CDR3 DNA reads as TGTGCCAGCAGCTTGGGTGGCACAGGGGCTATCTACGAGCAGTACTTC. It is translated as CASSLGGTGAIYEQYF.

V usage is TRBV4-2 and J usage is TRBJ1-1; possibly TRBD1 for D (6 bases). The V gene's germline CDR1 is LGHNA and CDR2 YNFKEQ. This CDR3 is 16 amino acids long. V was pared by 2 bases and J by 4 bases, with 17 bases between. This CDR3 reads CASSQLTGLLGTEAFF. CDR3 coding DNA: TGTGCCAGCAGCCAACTCACAGGGCTGTTGGGCACTGAAGCTTTCTTT.

The CDR3 sequence: CASAGTQEWTEAFF. For the CDR3, the DNA is TGTGCCAGCGCCGGGACACAGGAGTGGACTGAAGCTTTCTTT. The V and J genes are TRBV18 and TRBJ1-1, with D possibly being TRBD1 (6 bases). Germline CDR1 KGHSH, CDR2 LQKENI. V was clipped by 8 bases and J by 5 bases, with 18 bases between them. The CDR3 loop spans 14 amino acids.

This sequence joins TRBV5-1 and TRBJ2-1, with 13 positions matching TRBD2. Germline assignment: CDR1 SGHRS and CDR2 YFSETQ. J gave up 5 bases and V 3 bases, and 5 bases lay outside the gene matches. The CDR3 is 16 amino acids. The CDR3 DNA is TGCGCCAGCAGCTCTCGGACTAGCGGGAGCAACAATGAGCAGTTCTTC. This codes for CASSSRTSGSNNEQFF.

This chain links TRBV28 with TRBJ1-4, with 9 nucleotides matching TRBD1. There are 16 residues in the CDR3. Germline V lookup: CDR1 MDHEN, CDR2 SYDVKM. Unmatched junction bases numbered 4, after V lost 5 bases and J lost 0 bases. The CDR3 reads CASSGDRAPTNEKLFF. DNA for the CDR3: TGTGCCAGCAGTGGGGACAGGGCCCCAACTAATGAAAAACTGTTTTTT. Using reference TRBV28 and TRBJ1-4 for the parts outside the CDR3, the full variable domain is DVKVTQSSRYLVKRTGEKVFLECVQDMDHENMFWYRQDPGLGLRLIYFSYDVKMKEKGDIPEGYSVSREKKERFSLILESASTNQTSMYLCASSGDRAPTNEKLFFGSGTQLSVL.

The chain links TRBV19 to TRBJ2-1; 16 bases line up with TRBD2. Germline trimming cut 6 bases from V and 8 bases from J; bases unmatched to any gene: 10. CDR3 size: 17 residues. Looked up from germline, CDR1 is LNHDA and CDR2 is SQIVND (reference sequence). The CDR3 is CASRHNPGLAGGYEQFF. CDR3 coding DNA: TGTGCCAGTAGACATAATCCGGGACTAGCGGGAGGGTATGAGCAGTTCTTC.

The genes are TRBV7-9 and TRBJ1-2, with D perhaps TRBD1 (6 bases). CDR3 length: 15 residues. V lost 5 bases to trimming and J lost 0 bases, with 13 bases between them. In germline, CDR1 is SEHNR, CDR2 FQNEAQ (reference sequence). CDR3 sequence (DNA): TGTGCCAGCAGCCCAGGACAGAATCCTAACTATGGCTACACCTTC. Its translation: CASSPGQNPNYGYTF. Variable domain in full (rest from reference TRBV7-9 and TRBJ1-2): DTGVSQNPRHKITKRGQNVTFRCDPISEHNRLYWYRQTLGQGPEFLTYFQNEAQLEKSRLLSDRFSAERPKGSFSTLEIQRTEQGDSAMYLCASSPGQNPNYGYTFGSGTRLTVV.

The CDR3 DNA is TGTGCCAGCGCACACGGGACAGGGAAGTCCGGGGAGCTGTTTTTT. It translates to CASAHGTGKSGELFF. The V call is TRBV5-4, the J call TRBJ2-2; 9 positions match TRBD1. V gave up 7 bases and J gave up 6 bases; unmatched junction bases: 10. Germline assignment: CDR1 SGHNT and CDR2 YYREEE (reference sequence). The CDR3 runs to 15 residues.

The V gene is TRBV30, the J gene TRBJ2-7; no reliable D call. The germline V and J ends were trimmed by 5 bases and 3 bases, with 8 bases remaining between them. CDR1 is GTSNPN and CDR2 is SVGIG in the germline V gene (reference sequence). The CDR3 totals 11 residues. The CDR3 nucleotides are TGTGCCTGGGGCGTTAACTACGAGCAGTACTTC. This encodes CAWGVNYEQYF.

The chain has TRBV7-2 and TRBJ1-2, with a weak D call TRBD1 (5 bases). CDR3 length equals 14 residues. The germline gives CDR1 SGHTA, CDR2 FQGNSA. With 4 bases removed from V and 2 bases from J, the gap between germline ends came to 11 bases. This CDR3 is CASSSSGRNYGYTF. The CDR3 bases are TGTGCCAGCAGCTCTTCAGGGAGGAACTATGGCTACACCTTC.

This clone turned up a few times. This sequence joins TRBV6-1 and TRBJ2-1, with 8 positions matching TRBD2. The trim removed 8 bases at V and 7 bases at J, leaving 7 bases unmatched. The CDR3 runs 13 residues. Germline CDR1 and CDR2: MNHNS and SASEGT. DNA of the CDR3: TGTGCCAGCGGCCGGGGGGGCCTAAATGAGCAGTTCTTC. Translated, it gives CASGRGGLNEQFF.

Details on this clone: The sample contains more than one DNA sequence encoding this CDR3. The chain employs TRBV10-3 and TRBJ2-3; D gene ambiguous. The CDR3 runs 13 residues. Germline V lookup: CDR1 ENHRY, CDR2 SYGVKD. Trimming took off 0 bases at V and 3 bases at J, with 4 bases between the two ends. This CDR3 is CAISESGTDTQYF. In DNA, the CDR3 is TGTGCCATCAGTGAGTCGGGGACAGATACGCAGTATTTT.

V gene TRBV27 combines with J gene TRBJ1-2, with 7 positions matching TRBD1. CDR3 length equals 13 residues. The V gene's germline CDR1 is MNHEY and CDR2 SMNVEV (reference sequence). V was pared by 5 bases and J by 9 bases, with 9 bases of the junction left unmatched. CDR3 sequence (DNA): TGTGCCAGCAGTGGTAGGGGGCGGACGAGCTACACCTTC. Translation gives CASSGRGRTSYTF.